This T cell receptor beta chain was obtained from a study of blood T cells in healthy people across ages. The CDR3 consists of 15 residues. Trimming cost V 1 base and J 6 bases, with 16 bases left between them. The germline V gene encodes CDR1 DFQATT and CDR2 SNEGSKA (reference sequence). Combining a sample-barcoded 5' primer with a J-beta primer mix, a second PCR ran for roughly 7 to 12 cycles. TCRdb fed the 5' RACE reads into MiXCR, producing one record per CDR3 protein. The sample gives about 1,000,000 distinct CDR3 sequences, 45% of which show up once; approximately 20% is in the top ten. The chain carries TRBV20-1 and TRBJ1-5, with D tentatively TRBD1 (6 bases). The receptor comes from a woman in her sixties or seventies in good health. The material sequenced was blood. The CDR3 DNA is TGCAGTGCTAGAGGGCCAGGACAGTCGGTTCAGCCCCAGCATTTT. Its translation: CSARGPGQSVQPQHF.